This TCR beta chain is drawn from a study of blood T cell repertoires in COVID-19. Sequencing was performed with immunoSEQ multiplex PCR; in TCRdb, only in-frame clones are kept and a portion is missing. The sample lists 200,000 to 250,000 clones, over 75% occurring once. The CDR3 is 15 amino acids. V was shortened by 0 bases and J by 3 bases, with 11 bases between the two germline ends. Germline V CDR1 and CDR2: LGHNT, FRNRAP. Sequences were obtained from PBMCs or T cells enriched from blood (not recorded which). The receptor was isolated from a woman aged 30 to 39 who had been exposed to COVID-19. The V call is TRBV12-5, the J call TRBJ1-1; D is perhaps TRBD1 (5 bases). The CDR3 protein is CASGLVGGIHTEAFF. The CDR3 bases are TGTGCTAGTGGTTTGGTCGGGGGGATTCACACTGAAGCTTTCTTT.